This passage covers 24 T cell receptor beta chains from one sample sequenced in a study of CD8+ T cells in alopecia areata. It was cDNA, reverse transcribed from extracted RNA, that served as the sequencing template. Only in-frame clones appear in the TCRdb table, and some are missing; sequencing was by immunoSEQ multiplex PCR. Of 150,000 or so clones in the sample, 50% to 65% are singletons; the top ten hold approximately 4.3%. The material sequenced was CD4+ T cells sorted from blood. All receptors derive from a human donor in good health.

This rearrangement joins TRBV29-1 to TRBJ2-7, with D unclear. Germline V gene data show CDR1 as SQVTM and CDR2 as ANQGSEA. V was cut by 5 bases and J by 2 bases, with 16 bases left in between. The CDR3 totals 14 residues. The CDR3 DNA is TGCAGCGTTAGCAGAACGGGTCACGCCTACGAGCAGTACTTC. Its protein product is CSVSRTGHAYEQYF.

The CDR3 here is CASAQGSHEQYF. The CDR3 DNA sequence: TGTGCCAGTGCACAGGGGTCCCACGAGCAGTACTTC. The chain links TRBV10-3 to TRBJ2-7; 7 nucleotides align to TRBD1. CDR1 and CDR2 from the germline V gene are ENHRY and SYGVKD. V was pared by 10 bases and J by 5 bases, with 8 bases of the junction left unmatched. This CDR3 comprises 12 residues.

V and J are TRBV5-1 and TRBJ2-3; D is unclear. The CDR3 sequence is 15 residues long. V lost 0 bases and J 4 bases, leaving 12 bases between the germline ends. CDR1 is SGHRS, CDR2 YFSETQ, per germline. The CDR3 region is CASSLGNGVADTQYF. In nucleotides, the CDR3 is TGCGCCAGCAGCTTGGGCAACGGTGTTGCAGATACGCAGTATTTT.

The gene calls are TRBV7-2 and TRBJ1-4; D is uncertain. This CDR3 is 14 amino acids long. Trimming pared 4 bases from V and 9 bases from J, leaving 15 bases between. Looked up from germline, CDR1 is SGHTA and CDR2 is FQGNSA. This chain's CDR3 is CASSSLDTHQKLFF. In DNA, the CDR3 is TGTGCCAGCAGCTCGCTCGATACCCACCAAAAACTGTTTTTT.

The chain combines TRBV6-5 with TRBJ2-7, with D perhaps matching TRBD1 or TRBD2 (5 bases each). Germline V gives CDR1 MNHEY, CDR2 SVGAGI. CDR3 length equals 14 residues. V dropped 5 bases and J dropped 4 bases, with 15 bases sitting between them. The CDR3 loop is CASSRGGGPYEQYF. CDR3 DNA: TGTGCCAGCAGTAGGGGTGGAGGCCCGTACGAGCAGTACTTC.

As DNA, the CDR3 is TGCAGCTTTAAATGGGGCAATCAGCCCCAGCATTTT. This translates into CSFKWGNQPQHF. The V call is TRBV29-1, the J call TRBJ1-5, with D uncertain. The V and J ends lost 8 bases and 2 bases respectively, with 10 bases between them. This CDR3 has 12 amino acids. Germline V gene lookup returns CDR1 SQVTM and CDR2 ANQGSEA. Together with reference TRBV29-1 and TRBJ1-5, the CDR3 gives the full variable domain: SAVISQKPSRDICQRGTSLTIQCQVDSQVTMMFWYRQQPGQSLTLIATANQGSEATYESGFVIDKFPISRPNLTFSTLTVSNMSPEDSSIYLCSFKWGNQPQHFGDGTRLSIL.

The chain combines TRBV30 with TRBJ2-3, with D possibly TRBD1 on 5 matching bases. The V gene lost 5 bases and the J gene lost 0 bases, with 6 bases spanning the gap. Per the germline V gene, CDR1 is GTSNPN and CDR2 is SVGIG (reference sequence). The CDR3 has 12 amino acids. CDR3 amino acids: CAWQGSTDTQYF. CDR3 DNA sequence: TGTGCCTGGCAGGGTAGCACAGATACGCAGTATTTT.

The CDR3 DNA reads TGTGCCAGCAGCGTGACTAGCGGCGAAAACATTCAGTACTTC. It codes for CASSVTSGENIQYF. The chain uses TRBV9 and TRBJ2-4; TRBD2 matches 9 bases. The CDR3 covers 14 residues. Germline values: CDR1 SGDLS, CDR2 YYNGEE. The junction had 2 bases not matched to a gene; V was cut back by 2 bases and J by 5 bases.

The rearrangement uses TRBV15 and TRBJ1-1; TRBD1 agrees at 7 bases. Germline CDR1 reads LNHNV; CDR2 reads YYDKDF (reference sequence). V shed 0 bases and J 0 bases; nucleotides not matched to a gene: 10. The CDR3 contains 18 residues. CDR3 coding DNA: TGTGCCACCAGCAGAGATGGATGGGACAGCGACATGAACACTGAAGCTTTCTTT. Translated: CATSRDGWDSDMNTEAFF. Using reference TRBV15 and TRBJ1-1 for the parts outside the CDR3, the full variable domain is DAMVIQNPRYQVTQFGKPVTLSCSQTLNHNVMYWYQQKSSQAPKLLFHYYDKDFNNEADTPDNFQSRRPNTSFCFLDIRSPGLGDTAMYLCATSRDGWDSDMNTEAFFGQGTRLTVV.

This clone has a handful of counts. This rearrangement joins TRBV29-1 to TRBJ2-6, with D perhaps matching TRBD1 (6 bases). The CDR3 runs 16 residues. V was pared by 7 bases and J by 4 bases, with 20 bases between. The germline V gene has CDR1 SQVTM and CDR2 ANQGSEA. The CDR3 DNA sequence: TGCAGCGCCAGACAGGCTCCGTCTAGGGGGGCCAACGTCCTGACTTTC. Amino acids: CSARQAPSRGANVLTF.

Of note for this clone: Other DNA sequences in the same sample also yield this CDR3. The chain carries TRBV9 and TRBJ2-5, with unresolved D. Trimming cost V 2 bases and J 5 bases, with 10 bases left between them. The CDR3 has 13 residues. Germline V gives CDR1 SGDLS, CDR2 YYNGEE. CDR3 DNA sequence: TGTGCCAGCAGCGTCGGACCCTCGGAGACCCAGTACTTC. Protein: CASSVGPSETQYF.

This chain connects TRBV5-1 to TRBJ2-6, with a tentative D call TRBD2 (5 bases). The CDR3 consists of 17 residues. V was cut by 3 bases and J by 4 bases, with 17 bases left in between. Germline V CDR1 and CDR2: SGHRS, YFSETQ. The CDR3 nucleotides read TGCGCCAGCAGCTCCTACGAAGGGAGAGGAGGGGCCAACGTCCTGACTTTC. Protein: CASSSYEGRGGANVLTF.

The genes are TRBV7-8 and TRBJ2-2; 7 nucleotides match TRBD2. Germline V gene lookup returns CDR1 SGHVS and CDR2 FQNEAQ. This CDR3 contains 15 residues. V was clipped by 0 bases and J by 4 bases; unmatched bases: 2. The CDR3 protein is CASSLALAATGELFF. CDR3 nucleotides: TGTGCCAGCAGCTTAGCGCTAGCGGCCACCGGGGAGCTGTTTTTT.

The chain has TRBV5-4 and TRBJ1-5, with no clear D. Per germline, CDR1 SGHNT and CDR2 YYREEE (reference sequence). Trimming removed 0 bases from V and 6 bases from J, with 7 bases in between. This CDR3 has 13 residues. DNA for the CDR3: TGTGCCAGCAGCTTGGAACATGGTCAGCCCCAGCATTTT. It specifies CASSLEHGQPQHF.

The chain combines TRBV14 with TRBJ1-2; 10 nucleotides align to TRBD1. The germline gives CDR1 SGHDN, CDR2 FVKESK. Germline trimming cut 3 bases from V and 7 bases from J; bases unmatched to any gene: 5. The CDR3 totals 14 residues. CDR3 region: CASSHRGTGAGYTF. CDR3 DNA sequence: TGTGCCAGCAGCCACCGCGGGACAGGGGCTGGCTACACCTTC.

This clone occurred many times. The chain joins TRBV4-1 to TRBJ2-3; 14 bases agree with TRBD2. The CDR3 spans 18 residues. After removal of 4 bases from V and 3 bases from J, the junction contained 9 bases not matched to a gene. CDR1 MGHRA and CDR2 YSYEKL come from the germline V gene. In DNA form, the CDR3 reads TGCGCCAGCAGCCTCGTGGGGACTAGCGGGAGTAAGACAGATACGCAGTATTTT. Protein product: CASSLVGTSGSKTDTQYF.

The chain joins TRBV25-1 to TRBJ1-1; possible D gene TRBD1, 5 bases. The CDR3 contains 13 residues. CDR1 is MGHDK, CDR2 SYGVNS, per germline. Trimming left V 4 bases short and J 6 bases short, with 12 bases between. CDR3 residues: CASSGRVTAEAFF. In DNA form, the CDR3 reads TGTGCCAGCAGTGGCAGGGTTACTGCTGAAGCTTTCTTT.

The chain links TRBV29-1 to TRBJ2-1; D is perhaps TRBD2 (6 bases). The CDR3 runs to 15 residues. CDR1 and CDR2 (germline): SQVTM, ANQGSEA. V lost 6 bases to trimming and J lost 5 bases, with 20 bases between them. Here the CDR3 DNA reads TGCAGCGTGACTCCGGGACTCCAGATGGACAATGAGCAGTTCTTC. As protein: CSVTPGLQMDNEQFF.

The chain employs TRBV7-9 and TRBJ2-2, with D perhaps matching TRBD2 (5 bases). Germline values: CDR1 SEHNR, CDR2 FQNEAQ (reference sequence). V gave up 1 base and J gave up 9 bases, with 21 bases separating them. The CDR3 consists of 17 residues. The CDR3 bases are TGTGCCAGCAGCTTAGTTTCTGTGGCCCAGCGGCGGCGGGAGCTGTTTTTT. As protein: CASSLVSVAQRRRELFF.

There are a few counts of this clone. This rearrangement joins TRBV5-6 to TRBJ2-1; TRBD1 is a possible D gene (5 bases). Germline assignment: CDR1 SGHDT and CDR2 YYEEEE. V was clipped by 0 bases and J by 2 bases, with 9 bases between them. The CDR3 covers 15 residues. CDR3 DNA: TGTGCCAGCAGCTTGGCAGCAGGGCCCTACAATGAGCAGTTCTTC. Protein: CASSLAAGPYNEQFF.

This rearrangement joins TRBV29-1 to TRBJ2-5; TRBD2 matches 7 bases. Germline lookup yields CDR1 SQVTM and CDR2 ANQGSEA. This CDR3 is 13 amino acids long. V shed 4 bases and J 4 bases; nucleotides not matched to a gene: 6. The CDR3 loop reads CSVGGSGVETQYF. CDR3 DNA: TGCAGCGTTGGGGGAAGCGGGGTAGAGACCCAGTACTTC.

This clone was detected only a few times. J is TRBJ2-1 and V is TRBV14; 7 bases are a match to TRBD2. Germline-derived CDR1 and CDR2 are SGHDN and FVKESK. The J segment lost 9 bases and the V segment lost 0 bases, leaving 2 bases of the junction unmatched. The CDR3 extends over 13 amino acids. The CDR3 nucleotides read TGTGCCAGCAGCCAAGACATAGCGGGTGAGCAGTTCTTC. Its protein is CASSQDIAGEQFF.

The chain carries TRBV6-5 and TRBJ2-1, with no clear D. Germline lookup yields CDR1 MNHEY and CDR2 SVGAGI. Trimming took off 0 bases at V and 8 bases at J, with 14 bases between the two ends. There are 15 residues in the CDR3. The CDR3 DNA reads TGTGCCAGCAGTTACTCCGCCGGGCGCCAGGATGAGCAGTTCTTC. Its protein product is CASSYSAGRQDEQFF.

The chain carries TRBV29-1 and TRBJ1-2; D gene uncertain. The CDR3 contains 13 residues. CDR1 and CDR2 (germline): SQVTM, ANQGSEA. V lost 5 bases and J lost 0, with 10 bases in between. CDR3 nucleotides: TGCAGCGTTAGCTGGAACGCTAACTATGGCTACACCTTC. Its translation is CSVSWNANYGYTF.